This is a list of T cell receptor beta chains from one sample in a study of blood T cell repertoires in COVID-19. Here immunoSEQ multiplex PCR was the method, and the copy in TCRdb shows in-frame clones only, minus some. The sample includes 310,000 or so clones, about 83% seen only once; the top ten take 1% to 1.5%. What was sequenced was peripheral blood. The receptors stem from a woman aged 50 to 60 with acute or convalescent COVID-19. CDR3s leave out the opening cysteine and the closing phenylalanine or tryptophan.

j_call | v_call | cdr3_aa
TRBJ1-6 | TRBV2 | ASRRTDRGSPLH
TRBJ2-1 | TRBV19 | ASSLQLNEQF
TRBJ2-5 | TRBV5-1 | ASSWGQTSQETQY
TRBJ1-2 | TRBV5-1 | ASSLVTGPVRYGYT
TRBJ2-1 | TRBV19 | ASSIRQGLYNEQF
TRBJ2-7 | TRBV5-1 | ASSSGTGGGSSYEQY
TRBJ2-7 | TRBV7-9 | ASRRGSSYEQY
TRBJ1-2 | TRBV30 | AWSKRTGDGYT
TRBJ2-5 | TRBV7-9 | ASSLEAWETQY
TRBJ1-3 | TRBV19 | ASSIVEGASSGNTIY
TRBJ1-2 | TRBV12-3/TRBV12-4 | ASSRTSYGYT
TRBJ2-3 | TRBV19 | ATGWRATDTQY
TRBJ1-1 | TRBV12-3/TRBV12-4 | ASRTGASTEAF